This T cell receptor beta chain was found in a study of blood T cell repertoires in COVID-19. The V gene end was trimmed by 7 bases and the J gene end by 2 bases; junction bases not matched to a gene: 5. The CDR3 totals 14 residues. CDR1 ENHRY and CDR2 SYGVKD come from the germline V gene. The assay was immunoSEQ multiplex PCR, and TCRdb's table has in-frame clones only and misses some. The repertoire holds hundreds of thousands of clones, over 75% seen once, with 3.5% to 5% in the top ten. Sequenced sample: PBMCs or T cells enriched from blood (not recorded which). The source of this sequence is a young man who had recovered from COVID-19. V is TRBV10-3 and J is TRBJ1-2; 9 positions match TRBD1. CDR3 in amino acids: CAITPGQGNYGYTF. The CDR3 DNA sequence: TGTGCCATCACTCCCGGACAGGGGAACTATGGCTACACCTTC.